This TCR beta chain was found in a study of blood T cells in healthy people across ages. Germline CDR1 reads DFQATT; CDR2 reads SNEGSKA (reference sequence). J was trimmed by 0 bases and V by 0 bases; bases with no gene match: 7. This CDR3 is built from 17 residues. This clonotype was counted between two and nine times. The authors ran a second PCR of roughly 7 to 11 cycles using a sample-barcoded 5' primer and a J-beta primer mix. TCRdb reprocessed the 5' RACE reads with MiXCR, giving one entry per CDR3 protein. The sample records approximately 600,000 distinct CDR3 sequences, under 70% being singletons.

The sequence was collected from a man aged 55-75 years in good health. The chain uses TRBV20-1 and TRBJ2-5; the match to TRBD2 covers 10 bases. Sequencing was done on a sample of blood. The CDR3 DNA follows: TGCAGTGCTAGAGATAGAGAACTAGCGGGGTACCAAGAGACCCAGTACTTC. Encoded protein: CSARDRELAGYQETQYF.